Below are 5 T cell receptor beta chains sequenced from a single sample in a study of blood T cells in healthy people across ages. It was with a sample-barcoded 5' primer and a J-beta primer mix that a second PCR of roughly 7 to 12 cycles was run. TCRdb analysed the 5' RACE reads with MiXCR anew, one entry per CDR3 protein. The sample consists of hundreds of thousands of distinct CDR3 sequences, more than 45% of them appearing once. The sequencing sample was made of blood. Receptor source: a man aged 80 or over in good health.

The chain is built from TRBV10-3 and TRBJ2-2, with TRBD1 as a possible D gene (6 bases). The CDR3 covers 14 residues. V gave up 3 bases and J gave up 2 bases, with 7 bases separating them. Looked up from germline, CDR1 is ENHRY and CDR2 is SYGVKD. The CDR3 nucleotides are TGTGCCATCAGTGACAGGGGAAACACCGGGGAGCTGTTTTTT. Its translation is CAISDRGNTGELFF.

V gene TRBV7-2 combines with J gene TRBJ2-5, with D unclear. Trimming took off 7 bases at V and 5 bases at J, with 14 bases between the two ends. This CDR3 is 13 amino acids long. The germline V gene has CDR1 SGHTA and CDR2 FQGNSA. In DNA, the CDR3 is TGTGCCAGCACCCCGGTGGTTCGGGAGACCCAGTACTTC. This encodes CASTPVVRETQYF.

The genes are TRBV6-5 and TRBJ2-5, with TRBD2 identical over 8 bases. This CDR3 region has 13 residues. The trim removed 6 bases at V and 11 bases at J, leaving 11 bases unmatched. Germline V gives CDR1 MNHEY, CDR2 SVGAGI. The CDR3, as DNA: TGTGCCAGCAGCCGAGCGGGGGCAGGGGAGCAGTACTTC. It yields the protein CASSRAGAGEQYF.

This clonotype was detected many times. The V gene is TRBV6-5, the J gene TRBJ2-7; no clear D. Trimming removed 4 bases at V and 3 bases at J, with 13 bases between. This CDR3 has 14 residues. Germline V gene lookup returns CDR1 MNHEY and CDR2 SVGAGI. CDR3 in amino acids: CASSSSMVRYEQYF. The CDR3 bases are TGTGCCAGCAGTTCCAGCATGGTACGCTACGAGCAGTACTTC.

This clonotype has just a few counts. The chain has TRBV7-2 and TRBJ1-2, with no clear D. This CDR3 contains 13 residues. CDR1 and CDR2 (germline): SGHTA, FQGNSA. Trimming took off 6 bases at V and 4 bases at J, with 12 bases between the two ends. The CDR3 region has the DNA TGTGCCAGCAGTCCCTCGGGCCTCTATGGCTACACCTTC. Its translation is CASSPSGLYGYTF.